The clone carrying this TCR beta chain was detected only a few times. Flow cytometry had shown expanded CD8+CD57+ cells in the patients chosen for sequencing. Among the patients, none had received any therapy at the time of blood sampling. The sample originates from a study of CD8+CD57+ T cells in acquired aplastic anemia. Whole-study context: Mean yield of DNA from sorted CD4+ and CD8+ cells was 3 to 3.5 ug.

CDR3 and TCR beta VDJ profiling relied on a genomic DNA template. TCRdb recomputed calls from the reads with MiXCR, one row per CDR3 protein. This table holds a few hundred thousand distinct CDR3 sequences, roughly 82% found once. This CDR3 has 15 residues. Trimming took off 4 bases at V and 0 bases at J, with 13 bases between the two ends. Germline-derived CDR1 and CDR2 are ENHRY and SYGVKD. The sequence came from a human donor with aplastic anemia. The sequenced sample consisted of sorted CD4+, CD8+, or CD8+CD57+ T cells (not recorded which) from PBMCs. The gene calls are TRBV10-3 and TRBJ2-7; possible D gene TRBD2, 5 bases. For the CDR3, the DNA is TGTGCCATCAGTGGATCGGGGTCCGTCTCCTACGAGCAGTACTTC. The encoded protein is CAISGSGSVSYEQYF.